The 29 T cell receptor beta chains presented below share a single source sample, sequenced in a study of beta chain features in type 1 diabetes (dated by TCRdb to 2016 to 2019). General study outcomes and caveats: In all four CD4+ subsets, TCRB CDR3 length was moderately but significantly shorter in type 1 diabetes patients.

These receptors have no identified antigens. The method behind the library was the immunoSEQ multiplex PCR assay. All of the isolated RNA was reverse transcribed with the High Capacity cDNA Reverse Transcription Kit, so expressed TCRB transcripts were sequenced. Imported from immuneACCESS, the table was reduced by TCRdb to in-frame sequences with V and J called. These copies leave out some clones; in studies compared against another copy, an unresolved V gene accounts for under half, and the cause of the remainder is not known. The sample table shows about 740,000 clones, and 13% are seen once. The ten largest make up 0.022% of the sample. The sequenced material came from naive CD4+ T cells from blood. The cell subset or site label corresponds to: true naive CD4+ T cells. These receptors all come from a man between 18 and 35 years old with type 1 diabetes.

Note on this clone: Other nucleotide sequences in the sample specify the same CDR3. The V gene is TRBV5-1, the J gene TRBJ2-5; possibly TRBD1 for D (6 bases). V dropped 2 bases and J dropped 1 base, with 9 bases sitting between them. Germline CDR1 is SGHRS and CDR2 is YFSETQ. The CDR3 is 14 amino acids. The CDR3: CASSLQGLQETQYF. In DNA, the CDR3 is TGCGCCAGCAGCTTACAGGGCCTCCAAGAGACCCAGTACTTC.

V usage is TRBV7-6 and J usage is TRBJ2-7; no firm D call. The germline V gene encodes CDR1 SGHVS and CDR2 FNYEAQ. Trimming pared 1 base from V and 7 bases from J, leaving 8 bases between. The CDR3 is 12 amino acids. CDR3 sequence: CASSLDIGEQYF. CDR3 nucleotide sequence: TGTGCCAGCAGCTTAGATATAGGGGAGCAGTACTTC.

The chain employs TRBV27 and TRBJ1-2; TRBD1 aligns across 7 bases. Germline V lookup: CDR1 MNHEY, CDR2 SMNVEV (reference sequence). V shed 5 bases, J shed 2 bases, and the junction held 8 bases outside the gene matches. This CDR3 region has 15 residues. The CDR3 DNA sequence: TGTGCCAGCAGTAGACAGGGAGGGTGGAACTATGGCTACACCTTC. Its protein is CASSRQGGWNYGYTF.

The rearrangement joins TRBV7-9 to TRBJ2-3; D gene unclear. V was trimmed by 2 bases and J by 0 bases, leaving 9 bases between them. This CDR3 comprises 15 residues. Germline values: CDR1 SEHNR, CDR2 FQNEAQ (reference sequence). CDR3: CASSLWQESTDTQYF. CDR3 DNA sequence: TGTGCCAGCAGCTTATGGCAGGAGAGCACAGATACGCAGTATTTT.

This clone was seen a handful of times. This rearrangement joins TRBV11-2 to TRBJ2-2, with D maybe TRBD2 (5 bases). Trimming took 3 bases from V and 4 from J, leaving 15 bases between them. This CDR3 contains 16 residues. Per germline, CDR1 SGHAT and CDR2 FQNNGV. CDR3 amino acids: CASSLRIRGGTGELFF. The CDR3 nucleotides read TGTGCCAGCAGCTTGAGGATACGAGGAGGCACCGGGGAGCTGTTTTTT.

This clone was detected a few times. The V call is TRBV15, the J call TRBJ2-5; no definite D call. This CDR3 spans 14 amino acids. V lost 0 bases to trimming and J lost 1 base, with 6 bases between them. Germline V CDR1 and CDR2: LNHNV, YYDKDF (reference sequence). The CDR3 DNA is TGTGCCACCAGCAGAGATCGGGTCCAAGAGACCCAGTACTTC. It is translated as CATSRDRVQETQYF.

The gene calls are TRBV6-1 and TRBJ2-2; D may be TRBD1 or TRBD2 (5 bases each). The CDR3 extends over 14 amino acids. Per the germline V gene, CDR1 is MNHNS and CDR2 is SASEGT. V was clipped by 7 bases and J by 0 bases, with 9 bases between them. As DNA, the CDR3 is TGTGCCAGCAAGGGACCCACGAACACCGGGGAGCTGTTTTTT. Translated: CASKGPTNTGELFF.

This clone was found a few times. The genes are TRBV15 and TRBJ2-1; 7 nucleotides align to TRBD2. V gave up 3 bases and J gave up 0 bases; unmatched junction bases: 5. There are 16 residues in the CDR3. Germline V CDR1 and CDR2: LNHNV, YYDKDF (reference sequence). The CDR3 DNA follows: TGTGCCACCAGCAGGTTGCGGGGGAGCTCCTACAATGAGCAGTTCTTC. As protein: CATSRLRGSSYNEQFF.

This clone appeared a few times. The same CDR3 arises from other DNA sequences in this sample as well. CDR3 sequence: CASSPYNEQFF. The CDR3 DNA follows: TGTGCCAGCAGCCCTTACAATGAGCAGTTCTTC. This sequence joins TRBV2 and TRBJ2-1, with unresolved D. CDR1 and CDR2 (germline): SNHLY, FYNNEI. V was trimmed by 6 bases and J by 4 bases, leaving 4 bases between them. The CDR3 sequence is 11 residues long.

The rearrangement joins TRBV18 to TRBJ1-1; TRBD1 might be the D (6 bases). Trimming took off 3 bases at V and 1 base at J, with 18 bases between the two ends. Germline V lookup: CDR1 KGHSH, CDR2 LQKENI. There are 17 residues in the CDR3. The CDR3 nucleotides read TGTGCCAGCTCACCTAGTTTCGGGGGGCCGTGGAACACTGAAGCTTTCTTT. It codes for CASSPSFGGPWNTEAFF.

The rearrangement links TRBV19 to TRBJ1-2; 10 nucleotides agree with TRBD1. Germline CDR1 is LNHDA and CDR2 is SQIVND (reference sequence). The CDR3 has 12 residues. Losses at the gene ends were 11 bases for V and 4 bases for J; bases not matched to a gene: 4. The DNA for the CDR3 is TGTGCCCTAAGGACAGGGGGCTATGGCTACACCTTC. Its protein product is CALRTGGYGYTF.

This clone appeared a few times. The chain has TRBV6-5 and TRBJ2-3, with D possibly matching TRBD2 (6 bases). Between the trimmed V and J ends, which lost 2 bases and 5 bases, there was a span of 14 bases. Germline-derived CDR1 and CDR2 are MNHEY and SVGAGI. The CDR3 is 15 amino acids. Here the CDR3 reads CASSYSRVGGDTQYF. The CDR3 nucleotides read TGTGCCAGCAGTTACAGCAGGGTGGGGGGAGATACGCAGTATTTT.

As DNA, the CDR3 is TGTGCCAGCAGCTTAGCGGAAGGGGCCTACAATGAGCAGTTCTTC. Residues: CASSLAEGAYNEQFF. The chain is built from TRBV7-2 and TRBJ2-1; perhaps TRBD1 as D (5 bases). This CDR3 region has 15 residues. Trimming shortened V by 0 bases and J by 2 bases, and 8 bases separated the two germline ends. Germline CDR1 reads SGHTA; CDR2 reads FQGNSA. Full variable domain (missing parts from reference TRBV7-2 and TRBJ2-1): GAGVSQSPSNKVTEKGKDVELRCDPISGHTALYWYRQSLGQGLEFLIYFQGNSAPDKSGLPSDRFSAERTGGSVSTLTIQRTQQEDSAVYLCASSLAEGAYNEQFFGPGTRLTVL.

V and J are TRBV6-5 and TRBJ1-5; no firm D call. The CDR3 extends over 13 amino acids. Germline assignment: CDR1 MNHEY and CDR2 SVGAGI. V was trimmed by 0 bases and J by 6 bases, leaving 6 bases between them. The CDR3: CASSYSWRQPQHF. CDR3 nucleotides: TGTGCCAGCAGTTACTCATGGCGTCAGCCCCAGCATTTT.

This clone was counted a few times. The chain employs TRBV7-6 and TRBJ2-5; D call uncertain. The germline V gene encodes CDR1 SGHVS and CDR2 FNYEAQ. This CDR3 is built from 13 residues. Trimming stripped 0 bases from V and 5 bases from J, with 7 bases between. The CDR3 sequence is CASSLALSETQYF. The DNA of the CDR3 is TGTGCCAGCAGCTTAGCCTTATCTGAGACCCAGTACTTC.

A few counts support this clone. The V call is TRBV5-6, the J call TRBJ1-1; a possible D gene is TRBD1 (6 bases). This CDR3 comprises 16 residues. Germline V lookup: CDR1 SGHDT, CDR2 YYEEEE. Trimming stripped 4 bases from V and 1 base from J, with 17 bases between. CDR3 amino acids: CASSPRTARWNTEAFF. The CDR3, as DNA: TGTGCCAGCAGCCCCCGGACAGCTAGATGGAACACTGAAGCTTTCTTT.

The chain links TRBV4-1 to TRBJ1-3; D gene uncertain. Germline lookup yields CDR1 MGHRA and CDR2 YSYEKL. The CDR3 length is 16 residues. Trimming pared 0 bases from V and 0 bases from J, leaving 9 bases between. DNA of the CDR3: TGCGCCAGCAGCCAAGATGCGATAAGCTCTGGAAACACCATATATTTT. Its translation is CASSQDAISSGNTIYF.

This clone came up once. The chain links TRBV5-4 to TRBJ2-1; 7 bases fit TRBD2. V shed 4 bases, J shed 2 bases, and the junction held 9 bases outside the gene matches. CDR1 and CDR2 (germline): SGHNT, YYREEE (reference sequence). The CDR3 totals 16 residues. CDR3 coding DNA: TGTGCCAGCAGCACCCGAGCGGGGAACCCCTACAATGAGCAGTTCTTC. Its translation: CASSTRAGNPYNEQFF.

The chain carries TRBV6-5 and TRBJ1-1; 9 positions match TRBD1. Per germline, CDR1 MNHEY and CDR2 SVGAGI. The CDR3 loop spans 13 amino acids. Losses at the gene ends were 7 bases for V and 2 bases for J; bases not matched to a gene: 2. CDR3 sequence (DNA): TGTGCCAGCAAGGGACAGGGTAACACTGAAGCTTTCTTT. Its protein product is CASKGQGNTEAFF.

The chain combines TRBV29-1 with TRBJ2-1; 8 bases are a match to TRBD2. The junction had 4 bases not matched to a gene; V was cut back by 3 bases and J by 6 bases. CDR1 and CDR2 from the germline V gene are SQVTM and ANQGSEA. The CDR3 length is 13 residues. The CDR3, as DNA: TGCAGCGTTGAGCGGGGGGCCAGCAATGAGCAGTTCTTC. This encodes CSVERGASNEQFF.

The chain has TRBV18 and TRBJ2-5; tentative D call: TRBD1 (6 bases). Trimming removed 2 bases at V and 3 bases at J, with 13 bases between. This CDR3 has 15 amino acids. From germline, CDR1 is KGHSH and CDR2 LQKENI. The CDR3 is CASSPTDSQKETQYF. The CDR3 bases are TGTGCCAGCTCACCAACGGACAGCCAAAAAGAGACCCAGTACTTC. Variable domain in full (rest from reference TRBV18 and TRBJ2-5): NAGVMQNPRHLVRRRGQEARLRCSPMKGHSHVYWYRQLPEEGLKFMVYLQKENIIDESGMPKERFSAEFPKEGPSILRIQQVVRGDSAAYFCASSPTDSQKETQYFGPGTRLLVL.

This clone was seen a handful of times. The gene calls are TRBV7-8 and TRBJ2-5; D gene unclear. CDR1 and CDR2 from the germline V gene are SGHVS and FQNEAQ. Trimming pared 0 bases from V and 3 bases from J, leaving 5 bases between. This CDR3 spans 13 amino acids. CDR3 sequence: CASSLAREETQYF. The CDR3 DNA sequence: TGTGCCAGCAGCTTAGCAAGGGAAGAGACCCAGTACTTC.

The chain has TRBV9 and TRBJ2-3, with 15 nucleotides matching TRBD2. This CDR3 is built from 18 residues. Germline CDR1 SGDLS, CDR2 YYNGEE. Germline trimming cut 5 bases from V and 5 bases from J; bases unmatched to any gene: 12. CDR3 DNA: TGTGCCAGCAGTGAGCAGCGGACTAGCGGGGGGGCAGGAGATACGCAGTATTTT. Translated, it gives CASSEQRTSGGAGDTQYF.

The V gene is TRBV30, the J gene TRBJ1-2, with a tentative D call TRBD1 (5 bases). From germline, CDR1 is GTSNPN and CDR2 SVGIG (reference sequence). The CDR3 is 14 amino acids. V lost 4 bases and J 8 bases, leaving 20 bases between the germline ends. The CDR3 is CAWNLGPQEAGYTF. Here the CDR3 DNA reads TGTGCCTGGAATTTGGGGCCTCAGGAGGCGGGCTACACCTTC.

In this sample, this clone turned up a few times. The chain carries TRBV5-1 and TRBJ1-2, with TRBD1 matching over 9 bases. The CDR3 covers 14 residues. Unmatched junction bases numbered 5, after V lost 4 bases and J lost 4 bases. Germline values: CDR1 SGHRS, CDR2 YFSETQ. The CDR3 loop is CASSMTGGVYGYTF. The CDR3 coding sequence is TGCGCCAGCAGCATGACAGGGGGAGTCTATGGCTACACCTTC. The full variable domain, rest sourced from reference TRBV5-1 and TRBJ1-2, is KAGVTQTPRYLIKTRGQQVTLSCSPISGHRSVSWYQQTPGQGLQFLFEYFSETQRNKGNFPGRFSGRQFSNSRSEMNVSTLELGDSALYLCASSMTGGVYGYTFGSGTRLTVV.

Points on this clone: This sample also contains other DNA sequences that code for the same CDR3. CDR3 nucleotide sequence: TGTGCCTGGACAGGGGCCGATACGCAGTATTTT. Translated, it gives CAWTGADTQYF. V usage is TRBV30 and J usage is TRBJ2-3; maybe TRBD1 (6 bases). V was pared by 4 bases and J by 6 bases, with 8 bases between. Germline CDR1 GTSNPN, CDR2 SVGIG (reference sequence). The length of the CDR3 is 11 residues.

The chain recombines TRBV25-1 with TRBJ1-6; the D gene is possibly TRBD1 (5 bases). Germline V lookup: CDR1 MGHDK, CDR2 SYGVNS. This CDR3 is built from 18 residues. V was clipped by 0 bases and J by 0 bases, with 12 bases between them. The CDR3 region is CASSEYGASSSYNSPLHF. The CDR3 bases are TGTGCCAGCAGTGAATATGGGGCTTCCAGCTCCTATAATTCACCCCTCCACTTT.

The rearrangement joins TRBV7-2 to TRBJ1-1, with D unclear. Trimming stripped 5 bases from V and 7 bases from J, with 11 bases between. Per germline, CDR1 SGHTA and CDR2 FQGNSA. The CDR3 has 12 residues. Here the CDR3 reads CASSLTESEAFF. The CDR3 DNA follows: TGTGCCAGCAGCCTGACGGAGAGTGAAGCTTTCTTT.

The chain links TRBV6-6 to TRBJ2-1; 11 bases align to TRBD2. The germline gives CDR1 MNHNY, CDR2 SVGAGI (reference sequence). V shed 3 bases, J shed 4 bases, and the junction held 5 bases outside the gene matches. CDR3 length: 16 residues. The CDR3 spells CASSYVRTSGYNEQFF. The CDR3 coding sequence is TGTGCCAGCAGTTATGTCAGGACTAGCGGGTACAATGAGCAGTTCTTC.